This T cell receptor beta chain was documented in a study of cytomegalovirus exposure and HLA in healthy donors. 13 Jbeta primers and 60 Vbeta primers were used for the PCR. The table came from immunoSEQ multiplex PCR; TCRdb's copy has only in-frame clones and leaves some out. This table holds 250,000 to 350,000 clones, 86% found once. Note on this clone: Its antigen is unknown.

Whole-study results and caveats: Later analysis associated a missense DCLRE1C variant with TCR beta V- and J-gene trimming.

V was pared by 8 bases and J by 1 base, with 4 bases of the junction left unmatched. The CDR3 totals 13 residues. Per germline, CDR1 MNHEY and CDR2 SMNVEV (reference sequence). The specimen was PBMCs. The genes are TRBV27 and TRBJ2-5; 7 nucleotides match TRBD2. The receptor's source is a man in his forties in good health and CMV-seropositive. The CDR3 DNA reads as TGTGCCAGCGTTGGGGGGGTCCAAGAGACCCAGTACTTC. Residues: CASVGGVQETQYF.